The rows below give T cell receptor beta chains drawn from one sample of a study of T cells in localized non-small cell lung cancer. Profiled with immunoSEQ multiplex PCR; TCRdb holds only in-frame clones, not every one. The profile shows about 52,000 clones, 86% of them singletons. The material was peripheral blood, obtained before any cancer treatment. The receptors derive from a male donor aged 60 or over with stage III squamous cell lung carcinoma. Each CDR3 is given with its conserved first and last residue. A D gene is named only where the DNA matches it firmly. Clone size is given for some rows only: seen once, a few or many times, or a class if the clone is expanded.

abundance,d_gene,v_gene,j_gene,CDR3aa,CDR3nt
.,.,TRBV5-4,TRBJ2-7,CASSLLGRDEQYF,TGTGCCAGCAGCTTACTAGGTCGGGACGAGCAGTACTTC
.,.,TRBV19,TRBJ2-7,CASSIVRGFGYHEQYF,TGTGCCAGTAGTATAGTCCGGGGGTTTGGTTACCACGAGCAGTACTTC
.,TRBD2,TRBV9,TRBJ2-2,CASSVTSGTSGELFF,TGTGCCAGCAGCGTGACTAGCGGGACCTCCGGGGAGCTGTTTTTT
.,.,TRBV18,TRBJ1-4,CASSDGQYYEKLFF,TGTGCCAGCTCAGATGGACAGTATTATGAAAAACTGTTTTTT
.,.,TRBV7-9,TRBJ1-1,CASSLADGEAFF,TGTGCCAGCAGCTTAGCAGACGGGGAAGCTTTCTTT
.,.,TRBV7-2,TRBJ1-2,CASSLGVLGYTF,TGTGCCAGCAGCTTAGGCGTGTTAGGCTACACCTTC
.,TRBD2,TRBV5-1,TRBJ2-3,CASSPNGGNKADTQYF,TGCGCCAGCAGCCCGAACGGGGGGAATAAAGCAGATACGCAGTATTTT
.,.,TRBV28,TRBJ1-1,CASSLLGAMNTEAFF,TGTGCCAGCAGTTTATTGGGGGCCATGAACACTGAAGCTTTCTTT
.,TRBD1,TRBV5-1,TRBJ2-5,CASSLEGTGKETQYF,TGCGCCAGCAGCTTGGAGGGGACAGGGAAAGAGACCCAGTACTTC
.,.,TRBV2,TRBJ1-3,CASTTGSGNTIYF,TGTGCCAGCACCACAGGGTCCGGAAACACCATATATTTT
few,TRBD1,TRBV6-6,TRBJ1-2,CASSPNGDSYYGYTF,TGTGCCAGCAGCCCAAACGGGGACAGCTACTATGGCTACACCTTC
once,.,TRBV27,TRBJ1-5,CASSKAAGPSNQPQHF,TGTGCCAGCAGTAAAGCAGCGGGGCCTAGCAATCAGCCCCAGCATTTT
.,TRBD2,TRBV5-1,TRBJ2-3,CASSFLLAGGTRGTDTQYF,TGCGCCAGCAGCTTTTTGTTAGCGGGGGGAACCAGGGGCACAGATACGCAGTATTTT
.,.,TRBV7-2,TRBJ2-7,CASSSPGRINSYEQYF,TGTGCCAGCAGCTCCCCGGGACGGATAAACTCCTACGAGCAGTACTTC
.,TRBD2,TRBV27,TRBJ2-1,CASSRGGGGKNEQFF,TGTGCCAGCAGCCGGGGGGGCGGGGGAAAGAATGAGCAGTTCTTC
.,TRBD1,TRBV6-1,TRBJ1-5,CASSVQGTNQPQHF,TGTGCCAGCAGTGTACAGGGGACCAATCAGCCCCAGCATTTT
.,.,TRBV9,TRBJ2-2,CASSPPNDGTGELFF,TGTGCCAGCAGCCCCCCTAATGACGGGACCGGGGAGCTGTTTTTT
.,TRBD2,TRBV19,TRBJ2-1,CASTAGGGGNLNEQFF,TGTGCCAGCACAGCTGGTGGCGGGGGGAACCTGAATGAGCAGTTCTTC
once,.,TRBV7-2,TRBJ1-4,CASSLQEKLFF,TGTGCCAGCAGCTTACAGGAAAAACTGTTTTTT
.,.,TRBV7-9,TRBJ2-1,CASSTQGPYNEQFF,TGTGCCAGCAGTACACAGGGACCCTACAATGAGCAGTTCTTC
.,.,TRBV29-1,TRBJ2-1,CSVDRAGRSNEQFF,TGCAGCGTTGATCGGGCGGGCAGGAGCAATGAGCAGTTCTTC
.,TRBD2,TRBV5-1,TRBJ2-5,CASSYSGTGGETQYF,TGCGCCAGCAGCTATAGCGGGACCGGGGGGGAGACCCAGTACTTC
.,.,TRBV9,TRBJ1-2,CASSVDRGYGYTF,TGTGCCAGCAGCGTAGATAGGGGCTATGGCTACACCTTC
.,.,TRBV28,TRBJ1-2,CASSLRGRGDGYTF,TGTGCCAGCAGTTTACGGGGCAGGGGTGATGGCTACACCTTC
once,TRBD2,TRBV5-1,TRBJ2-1,CASSLVAGGENEQFF,TGCGCCAGCAGCTTGGTAGCGGGGGGTGAGAATGAGCAGTTCTTC
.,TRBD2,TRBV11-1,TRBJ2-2,CASSLSWGGSNTGELFF,TGTGCCAGCAGTCTTAGTTGGGGGGGATCGAACACCGGGGAGCTGTTTTTT
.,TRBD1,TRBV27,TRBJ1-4,CASGIWDSFNEKLFF,TGTGCCAGCGGGATTTGGGACAGTTTTAATGAAAAACTGTTTTTT
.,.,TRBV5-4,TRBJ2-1,CASSSRSYNEQFF,TGTGCCAGCAGCTCCCGTAGTTACAATGAGCAGTTCTTC
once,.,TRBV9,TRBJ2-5,CASSVVGEETQYF,TGTGCCAGCAGCGTAGTTGGTGAAGAGACCCAGTACTTC
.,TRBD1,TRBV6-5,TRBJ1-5,CASSPDRASNQPQHF,TGTGCCAGCAGTCCGGACAGGGCTAGCAATCAGCCCCAGCATTTT
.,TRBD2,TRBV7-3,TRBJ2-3,CASGLARTDTQYF,TGTGCCAGCGGACTAGCTCGCACAGATACGCAGTATTTT
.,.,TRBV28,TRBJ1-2,CATGQSGTRYGYTF,TGTGCCACCGGGCAATCCGGGACACGTTATGGCTACACCTTC
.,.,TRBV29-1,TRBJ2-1,CSGGGVDEQFF,TGCAGCGGGGGGGGCGTGGATGAGCAGTTCTTC
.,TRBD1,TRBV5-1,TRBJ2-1,CASSPGTGQFF,TGCGCCAGCAGCCCAGGGACAGGGCAGTTCTTC
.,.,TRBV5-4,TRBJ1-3,CASSAGGVLSGNTIYF,TGTGCCAGCAGCGCGGGGGGGGTACTCTCTGGAAACACCATATATTTT
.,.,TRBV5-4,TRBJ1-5,CASSISGRGNQPQHF,TGTGCCAGCAGCATCTCGGGACGGGGCAATCAGCCCCAGCATTTT
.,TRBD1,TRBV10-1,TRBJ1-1,CASSEWTGGFTEAFF,TGCGCCAGCAGTGAATGGACAGGGGGCTTCACTGAAGCTTTCTTT
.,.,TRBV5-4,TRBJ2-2,CASSLARRGPGGELFF,TGTGCCAGCAGCTTGGCTCGTAGGGGCCCTGGCGGGGAGCTGTTTTTT
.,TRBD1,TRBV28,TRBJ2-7,CASRNRGSSYEQYF,TGTGCCAGCAGGAACAGGGGGAGCTCCTACGAGCAGTACTTC
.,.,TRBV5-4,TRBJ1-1,CASSPTSQVNTEAFF,TGTGCCAGCAGCCCTACCAGTCAGGTGAACACTGAAGCTTTCTTT
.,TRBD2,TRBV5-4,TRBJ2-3,CASSTGTSGSTPYF,TGTGCCAGCAGCACCGGGACTAGCGGAAGCACCCCGTATTTT